This T cell receptor (beta chain) was found in a study of CD4+ T cells in melanoma. Study-level results: A reported correlation linked neoantigen-specific CD4+ T cells to CD8+, macrophage and B cell function. Diverse differentiation states were reported for melanoma neoantigen-specific CD4+ T cells.

Generated by immunoSEQ multiplex PCR, the TCRdb table keeps only in-frame clones and is missing some. The data show fewer than 20,000 clones, with 81% seen just once and roughly 5.4% held by the top ten. Trimming pared 2 bases from V and 1 base from J, leaving 18 bases between. The CDR3 runs to 17 residues. As concerns this clone: The antigen remains unidentified.

The V call is TRBV5-3, the J call TRBJ1-1, with a possible D match to TRBD1 (5 bases). TRBV5-3 is an ORF; its function is uncertain. This TCR came from a human donor with melanoma. Sequenced input: cells from a culture (not recorded whether cultured in vitro). CDR3 sequence: CARSFLNGGTRNTEAFF. CDR3 DNA sequence: TGTGCCAGAAGCTTCCTCAACGGGGGGACGAGGAACACTGAAGCTTTCTTT.